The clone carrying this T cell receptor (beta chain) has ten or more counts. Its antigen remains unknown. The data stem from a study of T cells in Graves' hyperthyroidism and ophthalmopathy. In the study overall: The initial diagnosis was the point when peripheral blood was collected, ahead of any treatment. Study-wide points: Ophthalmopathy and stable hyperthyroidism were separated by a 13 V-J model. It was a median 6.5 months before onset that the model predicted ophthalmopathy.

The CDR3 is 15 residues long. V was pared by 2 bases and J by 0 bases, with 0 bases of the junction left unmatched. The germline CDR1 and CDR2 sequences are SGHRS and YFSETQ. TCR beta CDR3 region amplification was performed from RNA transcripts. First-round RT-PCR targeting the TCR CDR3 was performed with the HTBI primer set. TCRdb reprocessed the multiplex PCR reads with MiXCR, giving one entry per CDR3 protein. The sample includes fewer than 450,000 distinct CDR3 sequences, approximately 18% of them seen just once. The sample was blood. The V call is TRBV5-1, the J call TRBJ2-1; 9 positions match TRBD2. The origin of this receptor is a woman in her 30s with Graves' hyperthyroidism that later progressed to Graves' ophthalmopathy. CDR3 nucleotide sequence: TGCGCCAGCAGCTTTAGCGGGAGCTCCTACAATGAGCAGTTCTTC. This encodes CASSFSGSSYNEQFF.